The source of this T cell receptor (beta chain) is a study of T cell responses to AZD1222 COVID-19 vaccine. Study as a whole: Second doses that came at about 4 or about 12 weeks were put together. General observations from the study: Compared with day 0, the breadth and depth of the Spike-specific TCR repertoire rose significantly after two doses of AZD1222. Nearly half of spike-specific TCRs reportedly target unmutated variant regions. Clonal diversity may have been underestimated in mostly white British donors.

Trimming pared 10 bases from V and 6 bases from J, leaving 13 bases between. Germline V gives CDR1 MNHEY, CDR2 SVGAGI. This CDR3 contains 11 residues. In the case of this clone: Its cognate antigen is unknown.

This table comes from immunoSEQ multiplex PCR, and its TCRdb copy is limited to in-frame clones, with some not included. The top ten clones hold 4.7% of a sample with about 140,000 clones, 89% of them seen once. The rearrangement joins TRBV6-5 to TRBJ2-7; a possible D gene is TRBD2 (5 bases). The sample here was peripheral blood, taken on day 0 of AZD1222 vaccination. The clonotype was recovered from an adult in good health. The CDR3 reads CATDWAGEQYF. The DNA of the CDR3 is TGTGCCACAGACTGGGCGGGCGAGCAGTACTTC.